Shown below are 14 T cell receptor beta chains from a single sample sequenced in a study of shared clonotypes between healthy human individuals. Libraries were prepared by immunoSEQ multiplex PCR; TCRdb keeps only in-frame clonotypes and omits some of them. In the table there are some 2.3 million clones, approximately 95% of which are singletons. The sequencing sample was made of naive CD4+ T cells from PBMCs. The subset: CD45RA+ positively selected. These receptors all come from a man between 18 and 29 years old in good health. Some clones in this sample may be carry-over from other donors' samples.

The chain employs TRBV7-9 and TRBJ2-5; 7 bases align to TRBD1. V gave up 4 bases and J gave up 4 bases; unmatched junction bases: 6. Germline V gives CDR1 SEHNR, CDR2 FQNEAQ (reference sequence). This CDR3 has 14 amino acids. Written as DNA, the CDR3 is TGTGCCAGCAGCTCCGGACAGGTTGGAGAGACCCAGTACTTC. It specifies CASSSGQVGETQYF.

The gene calls are TRBV18 and TRBJ1-1; TRBD1 might be the D (5 bases). This CDR3 is built from 13 residues. The V end lost 1 base, the J end lost 12 bases, and 15 bases lay between the germline ends. Germline V gene data show CDR1 as KGHSH and CDR2 as LQKENI. The chain's CDR3 is CASSPQGLVPSFF. The CDR3 DNA is TGTGCCAGCTCACCACAGGGGCTTGTTCCGTCTTTCTTT.

V gene TRBV28 combines with J gene TRBJ2-7, with 9 bases that match TRBD1. In germline, CDR1 is MDHEN, CDR2 SYDVKM. The CDR3 is made up of 15 amino acids. Trimming cost V 10 bases and J 2 bases; bases outside gene matches: 12. CDR3 loop: CANRLQGALAYEQYF. As DNA, the CDR3 is TGTGCCAACCGCCTACAGGGGGCTCTAGCCTACGAGCAGTACTTC.

The genes are TRBV29-1 and TRBJ2-5, with D possibly being TRBD2 (6 bases). In germline, CDR1 is SQVTM, CDR2 ANQGSEA. This CDR3 region has 17 residues. Trimming removed 2 bases at V and 5 bases at J, with 24 bases between. The CDR3 region is CSVERRRDSWARETQYF. Here the CDR3 DNA reads TGCAGCGTTGAACGGAGGAGGGACTCCTGGGCAAGGGAGACCCAGTACTTC.

This clone was detected once. The chain links TRBV28 to TRBJ1-5; the D is unclear. This CDR3 comprises 13 residues. Trimming took 6 bases from V and 4 from J, leaving 10 bases between them. Germline V gene sequence: CDR1 MDHEN, CDR2 SYDVKM. The chain's CDR3 is CASRDTRNQPQHF. CDR3 nucleotide sequence: TGTGCCAGCAGAGACACGAGGAATCAGCCCCAGCATTTT.

In this sample, this clone turned up once. The rearrangement links TRBV11-2 to TRBJ2-6; D possibly corresponds to TRBD1 (5 bases). Trimming stripped 5 bases from V and 2 bases from J, with 16 bases between. Germline CDR1 and CDR2: SGHAT and FQNNGV. The CDR3 consists of 17 residues. CDR3 DNA: TGTGCCAGCAGCCAGGGCTTCAGGGCGCCTGGGGCCAACGTCCTGACTTTC. Protein product: CASSQGFRAPGANVLTF.

V is TRBV30 and J is TRBJ1-1; no definite D call. In germline, CDR1 is GTSNPN, CDR2 SVGIG (reference sequence). Trimming left V 0 bases short and J 4 bases short, with 12 bases between. The CDR3 totals 14 residues. As DNA, the CDR3 is TGTGCCTGGAGTGTACTCCCCGGCGGCACTGAAGCTTTCTTT. It is translated as CAWSVLPGGTEAFF.

The V and J genes are TRBV11-3 and TRBJ2-1; 15 bases match TRBD2. J gave up 7 bases and V 2 bases, and 6 bases lay outside the gene matches. CDR3 length equals 17 residues. In germline, CDR1 is SGHNT, CDR2 YENEEA. CDR3 nucleotide sequence: TGTGCCAGCAGCTTACTCCCGGGACTAGCGGGAGGTAATGAGCAGTTCTTC. Translating gives CASSLLPGLAGGNEQFF.

V gene TRBV21-1 combines with J gene TRBJ1-5. TRBV21-1 constitutes a pseudogene. The CDR3 runs 14 residues. The CDR3 DNA sequence: TGTGCCAGCAGCAAAGTGAACAGCAATCAGCCCCAGCATTTT. Translating it yields CASSKVNSNQPQHF.

The chain uses TRBV6-5 and TRBJ1-2, with 8 bases matching TRBD1. The V and J ends lost 6 bases and 4 bases, in that order; junction bases with no gene match: 10. Germline-derived CDR1 and CDR2 are MNHEY and SVGAGI. This CDR3 comprises 15 residues. CDR3 DNA: TGTGCCAGCAGACCAACAGGGGGAGATCGCTATGGCTACACCTTC. This codes for CASRPTGGDRYGYTF.

The rearrangement links TRBV9 to TRBJ2-3; no reliable D call. This CDR3 has 15 residues. The germline CDR1 and CDR2 sequences are SGDLS and YYNGEE. The V gene lost 0 bases and the J gene lost 1 base, with 9 bases spanning the gap. The CDR3 DNA is TGTGCCAGCAGCGTAGGAAGCTTCGGCACAGATACGCAGTATTTT. This gives the protein CASSVGSFGTDTQYF.

This clone was detected only a few times. The rearrangement joins TRBV5-1 to TRBJ2-7; 9 bases match TRBD2. The germline V gene encodes CDR1 SGHRS and CDR2 YFSETQ. The V segment lost 0 bases and the J segment 4 bases; nucleotides outside the gene matches: 5. CDR3 size: 15 residues. CDR3 nucleotide sequence: TGCGCCAGCAGCTTGGTTATTAGCGGGAGTTACGAGCAGTACTTC. Protein: CASSLVISGSYEQYF.

The gene calls are TRBV7-2 and TRBJ2-7; 10 nucleotides agree with TRBD2. CDR3 length equals 14 residues. V was clipped by 4 bases and J by 6 bases; unmatched bases: 6. CDR1 is SGHTA and CDR2 is FQGNSA in the germline V gene. This CDR3 is CASSSGLAFSEQYF. The CDR3 DNA reads as TGTGCCAGCAGCTCGGGACTAGCGTTCTCCGAGCAGTACTTC.

The genes are TRBV7-3 and TRBJ2-1, with 13 bases identical to TRBD2. Germline V gives CDR1 SGHTA, CDR2 FQGTGA. V gave up 5 bases and J gave up 6 bases; unmatched junction bases: 4. The CDR3 totals 15 residues. The CDR3 sequence is CASSPGTSGTNEQFF. CDR3 bases: TGTGCCAGCAGCCCAGGGACTAGCGGGACCAATGAGCAGTTCTTC. Based on the CDR3 plus reference TRBV7-3 and TRBJ2-1, the full variable domain is GAGVSQTPSNKVTEKGKYVELRCDPISGHTALYWYRQSLGQGPEFLIYFQGTGAADDSGLPNDRFFAVRPEGSVSTLKIQRTERGDSAVYLCASSPGTSGTNEQFFGPGTRLTVL.